This T cell receptor (beta chain) derives from a study of shared clonotypes between healthy human individuals. About the study: Researchers assigned three CD4 naive, three CD4 memory, two CD8 naive and one CD8 memory plate to each donor.

In the naive CD8 group, cells lacked CD45RO and were positively selected for CCR7, so terminally differentiated effector memory CD45RA+ cells were left out. Every contributor of samples was a Caucasian grown-up residing in Nashville, Tennessee. In the case of this clone: Antigen specificity is unknown.

Repertoires were generated with immunoSEQ multiplex PCR, while TCRdb's copy carries only in-frame clones and drops some. Of 600,000 or so clones in the sample, roughly 98% were seen once. Findings of the study overall: The study found 4.5% to 5% of naive CD4 clonotypes shared across a few donors. A reduction in generation probabilities was seen for non-shared clonotypes relative to those shared by all four donors.

This sequence originates from a man aged 25-40 years in good health. Sequences were obtained from naive CD8+ T cells sorted from blood.

The CDR3 loop is CASSEGEVFVIGTYEQYF. As DNA, the CDR3 is TGTGCCAGCAGTGAAGGGGAGGTTTTCGTAATCGGAACCTACGAGCAGTACTTC. The chain employs TRBV6-1 and TRBJ2-7; possibly TRBD2 for D (6 bases). The CDR3 totals 18 residues. Trimming removed 1 base at V and 2 bases at J, with 21 bases between. The germline gives CDR1 MNHNS, CDR2 SASEGT.